This T cell receptor beta chain was identified in a study of shared clonotypes between healthy human individuals. Study conclusions and caveats: Among donors, the sharing of clonotypes was expected to be influenced by sequencing depth.

Using immunoSEQ multiplex PCR, the repertoire was profiled, and TCRdb retains in-frame clones only, with some absent. The repertoire holds about 2.4 million clones, more than 90% seen once, with over 0.12% in the top ten. On this clone: Its antigen is not known. The identical CDR3 is also encoded by other nucleotide sequences in the sample.

The V gene end was trimmed by 3 bases and the J gene end by 0 bases; junction bases not matched to a gene: 2. There are 17 residues in the CDR3. The V gene's germline CDR1 is SEHNR and CDR2 FQNEAQ (reference sequence). Sequenced input: naive CD4+ T cells sorted from blood. The subset here: CD45RA+ positively selected. The clonotype was recovered from a man aged 18 to 29 in good health. V gene TRBV7-9 combines with J gene TRBJ2-4, with 13 bases lining up with TRBD2. CDR3 sequence reads: CASSLGLAGLAKNIQYF. As DNA, the CDR3 is TGTGCCAGCAGCTTGGGACTAGCGGGGCTAGCCAAAAACATTCAGTACTTC.